This T cell receptor (beta chain) was captured in a study of beta chain features in type 1 diabetes. The CDR3 length is 14 residues. V gave up 4 bases and J gave up 1 base, with 10 bases separating them. CDR1 MGHDK and CDR2 SYGVNS come from the germline V gene. What was sequenced were expressed TCRB transcripts, since all of the isolated RNA had been reverse transcribed. Data came from immunoSEQ multiplex PCR; TCRdb stores just in-frame clones and leaves some out. The repertoire holds 550,000 to 850,000 clones, with roughly 13% as singletons. This clone was seen a few times. Its specificity is not known. Study findings and constraints: There was a moderate but significant shortening of TCRB CDR3s in all four CD4+ subsets of Type 1 diabetes patients. PCR might preferentially amplify shorter templates, equally in patients and controls.

One heparinised draw of blood, averaging roughly 110 mL, came from each donor. Sorting of CD4+ naive, central memory, regulatory and stem cell-like memory cells was performed via CD45RO/CCR7/CD25/CD127/CD95/CD27. Sequences were obtained from naive CD4+ T cells from blood. This TCR was recovered from a man aged 18 to 30 with type 1 diabetes. The chain combines TRBV25-1 with TRBJ2-5, with unresolved D. CDR3 sequence (DNA): TGTGCCAGCAGTGTATGGGTGGGCCAAGAGACCCAGTACTTC. This translates into CASSVWVGQETQYF.